A single sample gave rise to the 25 T cell receptor beta chains below, sequenced in a study of T-cell reconstitution after alpha-beta-depleted transplantation in children. For TCRbeta, the library was prepared with unique molecular identifiers. TCRdb re-called the PCR reads with MiXCR, one entry per CDR3 protein. Among 240,000 or so distinct CDR3 sequences, approximately 8.9% were seen once, and the ten largest hold just under 6.5%. Material: PBMCs, mostly from graft donor cells, obtained 180 days after TCRalphabeta/CD19-depleted stem cell transplant. The receptors shown here come from a male patient aged 10 to 17 who had a stem cell transplant for acute lymphoblastic leukemia, so the T cells may come from the graft donor.

This clonotype has a count of ten or more. This chain connects TRBV5-1 to TRBJ2-7, with TRBD1 matching over 9 bases. The CDR3 contains 15 residues. Germline values: CDR1 SGHRS, CDR2 YFSETQ. With 4 bases clipped from V and 4 bases from J, the junction kept 9 bases outside the gene matches. CDR3 amino acids: CASSPKQGANYEQYF. Here the CDR3 DNA reads TGCGCCAGCAGCCCCAAACAGGGGGCGAATTACGAGCAGTACTTC.

About this clonotype itself: One base away lies a much larger clone, so this may be a sequencing read error. The chain joins TRBV13 to TRBJ2-3; TRBD2 matches 9 bases. CDR1 PRHDT and CDR2 FYEKMQ come from the germline V gene (reference sequence). The CDR3 sequence is 18 residues long. Here the CDR3 reads CASSLGLAGGISTDTQYF. Here the CDR3 DNA reads TGTGCCAGCAGCCTAGGACTGGCGGGGGGGATAAGCACAGATACGCAGTATTTT. Full variable domain (outside the CDR3, taken from reference TRBV13 and TRBJ2-3): AAGVIQSPRHLIKEKRETATLKCYPIPRHDTVYWYQQGPGQDPQFLISFYEKMQSDKGSIPDRFSAQQFSDYHSELNMSSLELGDSALYFCASSLGLAGGISTDTQYFGPGTRLTVL.

This clonotype has ten or more counts. The chain carries TRBV7-2 and TRBJ2-3, with 15 positions matching TRBD2. The CDR3 loop spans 18 amino acids. Germline CDR1 reads SGHTA; CDR2 reads FQGNSA. J was trimmed by 3 bases and V by 0 bases; bases with no gene match: 4. The CDR3 loop reads CASSLAGLAGGDTDTQYF. CDR3 bases: TGTGCCAGCAGCTTAGCGGGACTAGCGGGAGGAGATACAGATACGCAGTATTTT.

The chain carries TRBV20-1 and TRBJ2-1; perhaps TRBD2 as D (6 bases). Germline V gives CDR1 DFQATT, CDR2 SNEGSKA (reference sequence). The V end lost 5 bases, the J end lost 4 bases, and 24 bases lay between the germline ends. The length of the CDR3 is 17 residues. CDR3 protein: CSAHGSGASGPYNEQFF. The DNA for the CDR3 is TGCAGTGCTCATGGTAGCGGTGCTTCGGGACCTTACAATGAGCAGTTCTTC.

V usage is TRBV5-6 and J usage is TRBJ2-5; TRBD2 matches at 12 bases. The V segment lost 0 bases and the J segment 2 bases; nucleotides outside the gene matches: 8. The germline V gene has CDR1 SGHDT and CDR2 YYEEEE. The CDR3 loop spans 18 amino acids. The CDR3 protein is CASSLVGLAGREQETQYF. The CDR3 DNA reads as TGTGCCAGCAGCTTGGTCGGACTAGCGGGGCGGGAGCAAGAGACCCAGTACTTC.

This clonotype was counted at least ten times. The chain is built from TRBV7-6 and TRBJ2-7; 8 positions match TRBD2. This CDR3 is 16 amino acids long. The ends lost 5 bases at V and 5 bases at J; junction bases unmatched: 14. Germline V gene data show CDR1 as SGHVS and CDR2 as FNYEAQ. Here the CDR3 DNA reads TGTGCCAGCAGCGAATTGAGGTCGGGAGGGGCCCACGAGCAGTACTTC. It specifies CASSELRSGGAHEQYF.

This clonotype has a count of ten or more. The chain employs TRBV15 and TRBJ2-3; perhaps TRBD2 as D (7 bases). Germline CDR1 and CDR2: LNHNV and YYDKDF (reference sequence). The V end lost 8 bases, the J end lost 3 bases, and 21 bases lay between the germline ends. This CDR3 has 16 amino acids. The chain's CDR3 is CATPPRRGGGTDTQYF. CDR3 in DNA: TGTGCCACCCCCCCGCGCCGAGGGGGGGGTACAGATACGCAGTATTTT. Complete variable domain (other parts from reference TRBV15 and TRBJ2-3): DAMVIQNPRYQVTQFGKPVTLSCSQTLNHNVMYWYQQKSSQAPKLLFHYYDKDFNNEADTPDNFQSRRPNTSFCFLDIRSPGLGDTAMYLCATPPRRGGGTDTQYFGPGTRLTVL.

The table lists this clonotype with many counts. J is TRBJ2-5 and V is TRBV5-1; 7 bases are shared with TRBD1. V dropped 2 bases and J dropped 4; count of bases not matched to a gene: 5. Germline V gene data show CDR1 as SGHRS and CDR2 as YFSETQ. The CDR3 is made up of 14 amino acids. CDR3 in amino acids: CASSLQGMRETQYF. The CDR3 DNA sequence: TGCGCCAGCAGCTTACAGGGGATGAGAGAGACCCAGTACTTC.

This clonotype has at least ten counts. V gene TRBV7-3 combines with J gene TRBJ1-2; D possibly corresponds to TRBD1 (5 bases). V lost 5 bases to trimming and J lost 4 bases, with 11 bases between them. Germline CDR1 and CDR2: SGHTA and FQGTGA. The CDR3 sequence is 13 residues long. The CDR3 reads CASSRGQGYGYTF. The CDR3 nucleotides read TGTGCCAGCAGCCGCGGACAAGGCTATGGCTACACCTTC.

Worth noting for this clonotype: This may be a read error, as it is one base from a much larger clone. The V gene is TRBV29-1, the J gene TRBJ2-7; D is possibly TRBD2 (5 bases). The CDR3 is 14 amino acids. The germline V gene has CDR1 SQVTM and CDR2 ANQGSEA. The CDR3, as DNA: TGCAGCGTCGGCTGGCGGGCAGGTAAAGATGAGCGGTACTTC. This encodes CSVGWRAGKDERYF.

This clonotype was seen ten or more times. This chain links TRBV19 with TRBJ2-7; D is perhaps TRBD1 (5 bases). V was clipped by 4 bases and J by 5 bases, with 15 bases between them. This CDR3 has 14 residues. The germline V gene has CDR1 LNHDA and CDR2 SQIVND (reference sequence). The CDR3 spells CASSRGARSDEQYF. The CDR3 DNA sequence: TGTGCCAGTAGTAGGGGCGCAAGGTCCGACGAGCAGTACTTC.

In this sample, this clonotype turned up many times. The V call is TRBV6-1, the J call TRBJ1-1; 7 positions agree with TRBD1. The V and J ends lost 5 bases and 1 base, in that order; junction bases with no gene match: 4. Per the germline V gene, CDR1 is MNHNS and CDR2 is SASEGT. The CDR3 spans 14 residues. For the CDR3, the DNA is TGTGCCAGCAGTACGACAGGGCCGAACACTGAAGCTTTCTTT. Its translation is CASSTTGPNTEAFF.

This clonotype was found many times. The gene calls are TRBV6-5 and TRBJ2-5, with 9 bases matching TRBD2. Germline V gives CDR1 MNHEY, CDR2 SVGAGI. With V trimmed by 5 bases and J by 2 bases, 9 bases remained unmatched. The CDR3 is 16 residues long. The CDR3: CASSPRTSVAQETQYF. The CDR3 region has the DNA TGTGCCAGCAGTCCCCGGACTAGCGTGGCGCAAGAGACCCAGTACTTC.

This clonotype was counted at least ten times. This chain uses TRBV10-3 with TRBJ1-2; 9 bases are shared with TRBD1. Germline trimming cut 5 bases from V and 3 bases from J; bases unmatched to any gene: 7. CDR1 and CDR2 (germline): ENHRY, SYGVKD. The CDR3 extends over 15 amino acids. The CDR3 region is CAISPTGGADYGYTF. The CDR3 region has the DNA TGTGCCATCAGTCCAACAGGGGGCGCGGACTATGGCTACACCTTC.

As concerns this clonotype: A read error may be the cause here, since a much bigger clone is one base away. The rearrangement uses TRBV5-4 and TRBJ2-3, with a weak D call TRBD2 (5 bases). CDR3 length: 15 residues. Germline CDR1 reads SGHNT; CDR2 reads YYREEE (reference sequence). CDR3 in DNA: TGTGCCAGCAGCTTCAGAGTTTCTAGCACAGATACGCGGTATTTT. This codes for CASSFRVSSTDTRYF.

This clonotype was counted ten times or more. The chain recombines TRBV15 with TRBJ1-6; D might be TRBD1 (5 bases). V lost 1 base and J 8 bases, leaving 9 bases between the germline ends. The CDR3 contains 14 residues. Germline loops: CDR1 LNHNV, CDR2 YYDKDF (reference sequence). CDR3 coding DNA: TGTGCCACCAGCAGAGGACAGTCTTATTCACCCCTCCACTTT. Translating it yields CATSRGQSYSPLHF.

This clonotype has ten or more counts. V usage is TRBV20-1 and J usage is TRBJ2-1, with 11 bases matching TRBD1. The J segment lost 3 bases and the V segment lost 4 bases, leaving 2 bases of the junction unmatched. Germline CDR1 and CDR2: DFQATT and SNEGSKA (reference sequence). CDR3 length: 14 amino acids. CDR3 nucleotides: TGCAGTGCTACGGACAGGGGGCTCTACAATGAGCAGTTCTTC. Translated, it gives CSATDRGLYNEQFF.

This clonotype occurred many times. The rearrangement uses TRBV11-2 and TRBJ1-1; D ambiguous. Trimming shortened V by 2 bases and J by 4 bases, and 17 bases separated the two germline ends. Germline CDR1 SGHAT, CDR2 FQNNGV. The CDR3 spans 16 residues. In DNA, the CDR3 is TGTGCCAGCAGCTTAAGGCCCGCCCTATCTGGCACTGAAGCTTTCTTT. This gives the protein CASSLRPALSGTEAFF.

This chain joins TRBV5-1 and TRBJ2-4; tentatively, D is TRBD1 or TRBD2 (5 bases each). Trimming shortened V by 0 bases and J by 0 bases, and 7 bases separated the two germline ends. CDR1 and CDR2 from the germline V gene are SGHRS and YFSETQ. The CDR3 runs to 15 residues. The CDR3 loop is CASSLGDLAKNIQYF. As DNA, the CDR3 is TGCGCCAGCAGCTTGGGGGACCTAGCCAAAAACATTCAGTACTTC. The complete variable domain, with remaining parts taken from reference TRBV5-1 and TRBJ2-4, reads KAGVTQTPRYLIKTRGQQVTLSCSPISGHRSVSWYQQTPGQGLQFLFEYFSETQRNKGNFPGRFSGRQFSNSRSEMNVSTLELGDSALYLCASSLGDLAKNIQYFGAGTRLSVL.

This clonotype was picked up many times. The chain has TRBV18 and TRBJ2-3; the match to TRBD1 covers 11 bases. V lost 2 bases to trimming and J lost 2 bases; unmatched junction nucleotides: 3. This CDR3 contains 16 residues. Germline V CDR1 and CDR2: KGHSH, LQKENI. The CDR3 nucleotides are TGTGCCAGCTCACCAGGGACAGGGGGTTCCACAGATACGCAGTATTTT. It yields the protein CASSPGTGGSTDTQYF.

Ten or more counts support this clonotype. The CDR3 loop reads CASSEAAGGGVEYSNQPQHF. The CDR3 DNA sequence: TGTGCCAGCAGTGAAGCCGCAGGGGGCGGCGTAGAATATAGCAATCAGCCCCAGCATTTT. The chain uses TRBV6-1 and TRBJ1-5, with 8 bases aligning to TRBD1. The junction had 13 bases not matched to a gene; V was cut back by 0 bases and J by 0 bases. Per germline, CDR1 MNHNS and CDR2 SASEGT. There are 20 residues in the CDR3.

In its sample, this clonotype was seen a few times. The chain couples TRBV7-9 to TRBJ1-2; no definite D call. The CDR3 consists of 14 residues. Trimming took 5 bases from V and 0 from J, leaving 10 bases between them. CDR1 is SEHNR and CDR2 is FQNEAQ in the germline V gene (reference sequence). CDR3 amino acids: CASSPSSSNYGYTF. The DNA for the CDR3 is TGTGCCAGCAGCCCCAGCAGCTCTAACTATGGCTACACCTTC.

This clonotype has only a few counts. This sequence joins TRBV28 and TRBJ2-4; D could derive from TRBD1 or TRBD2 (5 bases each). Germline V gene data show CDR1 as MDHEN and CDR2 as SYDVKM. V was trimmed by 4 bases and J by 6 bases, leaving 7 bases between them. This CDR3 has 12 residues. CDR3: CASSYGGNIQYF. The CDR3 bases are TGTGCCAGCAGTTATGGGGGAAACATTCAGTACTTC.

In this sample, this clonotype turned up many times. The chain joins TRBV2 to TRBJ2-7, with 8 bases identical to TRBD2. The CDR3 runs 15 residues. Germline assignment: CDR1 SNHLY and CDR2 FYNNEI. J was trimmed by 1 base and V by 4 bases; bases with no gene match: 6. The CDR3 nucleotides are TGTGCCAGCAGTGCTGTCACTAGCGGATCCTACGAGCAGTACTTC. It is translated as CASSAVTSGSYEQYF.

This clonotype was counted at least ten times. The gene calls are TRBV10-3 and TRBJ2-2; D is uncertain. V was clipped by 0 bases and J by 7 bases, with 6 bases between them. Germline values: CDR1 ENHRY, CDR2 SYGVKD. The CDR3 contains 13 residues. The CDR3 DNA sequence: TGTGCCATCAGTGAGTCGACGGGCGGGGAGCTGTTTTTT. Protein: CAISESTGGELFF.